The next 27 T cell receptor beta chains were all read from a single sample in a study of breast tumors, draining lymph nodes, adjacent tissues. TCRdb passed the multiplex PCR reads through MiXCR, listing each CDR3 protein once. Among more than 250,000 distinct CDR3 sequences listed, 30% to 35% were seen once. Breast cancer patients provided tissue from their axillary draining lymph nodes. Sequencing used axillary lymph node tissue. The receptor source for this set is a female donor with breast cancer. Some clones in this sample may be carry-over from other donors' samples.

This clonotype was seen many times. This chain joins TRBV11-2 and TRBJ2-7, with 7 bases matching TRBD1. This CDR3 is built from 16 residues. J lost 4 bases, V lost 4 bases, and 13 bases had no gene match. The V gene's germline CDR1 is SGHAT and CDR2 FQNNGV. The CDR3 here is CASSSLDRDDLYEQYF. The DNA of the CDR3 is TGTGCCAGCAGCTCTCTTGACAGGGACGATTTGTACGAGCAGTACTTC.

This chain links TRBV5-8 with TRBJ2-7; D is uncertain. V lost 0 bases and J 1 base, leaving 5 bases between the germline ends. The CDR3 length is 13 residues. The germline gives CDR1 SGHTS, CDR2 YDEGEE. As DNA, the CDR3 is TGTGCCAGCAGCTTGGAACGGTCCTACGAGCAGTACTTC. Translated, it gives CASSLERSYEQYF.

Remarks on this clonotype: A much larger clone lies a single base off, so this may be a read error. The genes are TRBV12-3 or TRBV12-4 and TRBJ2-2; 7 bases agree with TRBD1. The CDR3 has 15 amino acids. V was pared by 11 bases and J by 0 bases, with 9 bases of the junction left unmatched. The chain's CDR3 is CAGTRGQPNTGELFF. The CDR3 coding sequence is TGTGCCGGCACCAGGGGACAGCCGAACACCGGGGAGCTGTTTTTT.

The chain is built from TRBV15 and TRBJ2-4; D is possibly TRBD1 (6 bases). The germline CDR1 and CDR2 sequences are LNHNV and YYDKDF (reference sequence). Trimming pared 6 bases from V and 6 bases from J, leaving 6 bases between. The CDR3 totals 11 residues. The CDR3 sequence is CATRQGNIQYF. CDR3 nucleotide sequence: TGTGCCACCAGACAGGGAAACATTCAGTACTTC.

V usage is TRBV3-1 and J usage is TRBJ2-1; 16 bases line up with TRBD2. The CDR3 runs to 17 residues. Trimming took 3 bases from V and 8 from J; bases not matched to a gene: 7. CDR1 and CDR2 (germline): LGHDT, YNNKEL (reference sequence). CDR3 loop: CASSQPGTSGRADEQFF. The CDR3 DNA reads TGTGCCAGCAGCCAGCCCGGGACTAGCGGGAGGGCCGATGAGCAGTTCTTC.

This clonotype was recorded at least ten times. The J gene is TRBJ2-3, the V gene TRBV2, with a weak D call TRBD1 (6 bases). Between the trimmed V and J ends, which lost 6 bases and 2 bases, there was a span of 18 bases. The germline V gene encodes CDR1 SNHLY and CDR2 FYNNEI. The CDR3 runs 16 residues. The CDR3 region has the DNA TGTGCCAGCAGCGAACTTACAGGGCCCCCCACAGATACGCAGTATTTT. It specifies CASSELTGPPTDTQYF.

There are many counts of this clonotype. This rearrangement joins TRBV24-1 to TRBJ1-5, with D possibly matching TRBD1 (5 bases). This CDR3 region has 14 residues. V lost 3 bases, J lost 2 bases, and 7 bases lay in between. The germline V gene has CDR1 KGHDR and CDR2 SFDVKD. CDR3 sequence: CATSDVGRNQPQHF. The DNA for the CDR3 is TGTGCCACCAGTGATGTGGGACGCAATCAGCCCCAGCATTTT.

The chain combines TRBV29-1 with TRBJ1-4, with D hard to call. In germline, CDR1 is SQVTM, CDR2 ANQGSEA. The V end was cut by 4 bases, the J end by 0 bases, with 12 bases between. This CDR3 has 15 residues. The chain's CDR3 is CSVGWGPATNEKLFF. CDR3 in DNA: TGCAGCGTTGGTTGGGGTCCCGCAACTAATGAAAAACTGTTTTTT.

Many counts were recorded for this clonotype. The chain carries TRBV7-6 and TRBJ2-2; 10 bases map to TRBD2. Germline V gene lookup returns CDR1 SGHVS and CDR2 FNYEAQ. The CDR3 loop spans 18 amino acids. V was pared by 2 bases and J by 4 bases, with 10 bases of the junction left unmatched. As DNA, the CDR3 is TGTGCCAGCAGCTTATGGCTAGCGGGAGATACTATCACCGGGGAGCTGTTTTTT. Its protein product is CASSLWLAGDTITGELFF.

The table lists this clonotype with many counts. The V and J genes are TRBV20-1 and TRBJ1-6, with 10 bases matching TRBD1. There are 17 residues in the CDR3. J gave up 1 base and V 0 bases, and 3 bases lay outside the gene matches. Germline-derived CDR1 and CDR2 are DFQATT and SNEGSKA (reference sequence). DNA for the CDR3: TGCAGTGCTAGAGAGAGGGACAGGGGATCCTATAATTCACCCCTCCACTTT. It specifies CSARERDRGSYNSPLHF.

This clonotype has at least ten counts. The rearrangement joins TRBV7-9 to TRBJ1-4; D remains unclear. Germline CDR1 is SEHNR and CDR2 is FQNEAQ (reference sequence). This CDR3 is 12 amino acids long. Trimming shortened V by 5 bases and J by 9 bases, and 10 bases separated the two germline ends. CDR3 residues: CASSLGGQKLFF. The CDR3 nucleotides read TGTGCCAGCAGCCTGGGAGGGCAAAAACTGTTTTTT.

This clonotype came up many times. The J gene is TRBJ2-1, the V gene TRBV19, with TRBD2 matching 7 bases. This CDR3 comprises 13 residues. The germline V gene has CDR1 LNHDA and CDR2 SQIVND (reference sequence). The junction had 8 bases not matched to a gene; V was cut back by 6 bases and J by 9 bases. CDR3 sequence (DNA): TGTGCCAGTAGGAGTAGCGGGTCGTTTGAGCAGTTCTTC. This sequence encodes CASRSSGSFEQFF.

Notes on this clonotype: A read error may be the cause here, since a much bigger clone is one base away. The CDR3 ends on some other residue instead of the conserved phenylalanine or tryptophan, so this is likely a read error. This chain joins TRBV11-3 and TRBJ2-1, with 7 positions matching TRBD1. Per the germline V gene, CDR1 is SGHNT and CDR2 is YENEEA. V was pared by 5 bases and J by 9 bases, with 7 bases of the junction left unmatched. This CDR3 contains 13 residues. The CDR3 DNA is TGTGCCAGCAGCGGGACAGTCGCCAGTGAGCAGTTCCTC. Its protein product is CASSGTVASEQFL.

This clonotype has a count of ten or more. The gene calls are TRBV19 and TRBJ2-7, with D possibly matching TRBD1 (6 bases). Germline V lookup: CDR1 LNHDA, CDR2 SQIVND (reference sequence). This CDR3 region has 15 residues. The ends were cut back, 5 bases at V and 0 bases at J, with 14 bases in the middle. CDR3 loop: CASSVGQGSSYEQYF. The CDR3 nucleotides are TGTGCCAGTAGTGTCGGGCAGGGGAGCTCCTACGAGCAGTACTTC.

This clonotype has ten or more counts. Germline and junction disagree at one end, which may indicate a read error. DNA of the CDR3: TGTGCTAGCAGCCCAAACCCCCGGCTAGCGGTGAACAATGAGCAGTTCTTC. Amino acids: CASSPNPRLAVNNEQFF. The rearrangement joins TRBV7-7 to TRBJ2-1; TRBD2 matches at 7 bases. Germline loops: CDR1 SSHAT, CDR2 FNYEAQ (reference sequence). This CDR3 is 17 amino acids long.

In this sample, this clonotype turned up many times. The V call is TRBV20-1, the J call TRBJ2-1, with TRBD1 matching over 9 bases. V was pared by 5 bases and J by 5 bases, with 7 bases of the junction left unmatched. The germline CDR1 and CDR2 sequences are DFQATT and SNEGSKA (reference sequence). The CDR3 has 14 amino acids. CDR3 sequence (DNA): TGCAGTGCTCGTCGGACAGGGGCAAACAATGAGCAGTTCTTC. This encodes CSARRTGANNEQFF.

This clonotype was seen at least ten times. The chain joins TRBV7-6 to TRBJ2-7; D gene ambiguous. The CDR3 totals 14 residues. V was shortened by 2 bases and J by 3 bases, with 11 bases between the two germline ends. Germline CDR1 SGHVS, CDR2 FNYEAQ. The CDR3 reads CASSLNVGGYEQYF. As DNA, the CDR3 is TGTGCCAGCAGCTTAAACGTCGGCGGCTACGAGCAGTACTTC.

V and J are TRBV29-1 and TRBJ2-1; 14 nucleotides line up with TRBD2. Unmatched junction bases numbered 7, after V lost 0 bases and J lost 9 bases. Germline CDR1 is SQVTM and CDR2 is ANQGSEA. The length of the CDR3 is 16 residues. CDR3 DNA sequence: TGCAGCGTTGAAGATGTAGGGACTAGCGGGAGTCCTGAGCAGTTCTTC. Protein: CSVEDVGTSGSPEQFF.

This clonotype was counted at least ten times. The gene calls are TRBV7-3 and TRBJ2-1; 7 nucleotides agree with TRBD2. V trimming: 4 bases; J trimming: 2 bases; junction bases outside the gene matches: 8. Germline CDR1 is SGHTA and CDR2 is FQGTGA. The CDR3 extends over 16 amino acids. CDR3 sequence: CASSSRPGLPYNEQFF. The CDR3 DNA follows: TGTGCCAGCAGCTCAAGACCGGGACTACCCTACAATGAGCAGTTCTTC.

Details on this clonotype: Given a much more abundant clone one base away, this may be a read error. The chain carries TRBV11-3 and TRBJ2-5; TRBD2 matches at 7 bases. The CDR3 consists of 15 residues. Trimming cost V 0 bases and J 5 bases; bases outside gene matches: 6. CDR1 SGHNT and CDR2 YENEEA come from the germline V gene. The CDR3 bases are TGTGCCAGCAGCTTAGAGGGGGGGACCGGGGAGACCCAGTACTTC. Translating gives CASSLEGGTGETQYF.

This clonotype has a count of ten or more. The genes are TRBV11-2 and TRBJ2-2, with 9 bases that match TRBD1. The J segment lost 2 bases and the V segment lost 3 bases, leaving 10 bases of the junction unmatched. This CDR3 has 18 residues. Germline loops: CDR1 SGHAT, CDR2 FQNNGV. In DNA form, the CDR3 reads TGTGCCAGCAGCTTGTTCCGGACAGGGGTCGGTAACACCGGGGAGCTGTTTTTT. Translated: CASSLFRTGVGNTGELFF.

Note on this clonotype: An end of the junction differs from the germline gene, which may be a read error. This rearrangement joins TRBV7-9 to TRBJ2-1; 10 bases map to TRBD1. This CDR3 has 14 residues. Germline loops: CDR1 SEHNR, CDR2 FQNEAQ (reference sequence). The CDR3 bases are TGTGCCGTAAACCGGGACAGGGGTAGCCACGAGCAATACTTC. Translating it yields CAVNRDRGSHEQYF.

There are many counts of this clonotype. The chain uses TRBV4-1 and TRBJ1-5; no definite D call. The CDR3 is made up of 15 amino acids. The V gene's germline CDR1 is MGHRA and CDR2 YSYEKL. Deletions cut 2 bases from V and 0 bases from J, with 8 bases between. The CDR3 DNA reads TGCGCCAGCAGCCAATTTTCGGATAGCAATCAGCCCCAGCATTTT. This sequence encodes CASSQFSDSNQPQHF.

As to this clonotype: A clone one base away is much larger, so this may be a read error. This sequence joins TRBV12-3 or TRBV12-4 and TRBJ2-5; D possibly uses TRBD1 or TRBD2 (5 bases each). The V end lost 6 bases, the J end lost 4 bases, and 12 bases lay between the germline ends. The length of the CDR3 is 13 residues. DNA of the CDR3: TGTGCCAGCAGGGCCGGGACGCGAGAGACCCAGTACTTC. Residues: CASRAGTRETQYF.

Of note for this clonotype: A read error is possible here, since a much larger clone lies one base away. The V call is TRBV5-8, the J call TRBJ2-6; D is tentatively TRBD1 or TRBD2 (5 bases each). The CDR3 loop spans 18 amino acids. The V end was cut by 4 bases, the J end by 0 bases, with 17 bases between. Germline V gene sequence: CDR1 SGHTS, CDR2 YDEGEE. The CDR3 region is CASSTGRIPTSGANVLTF. The CDR3 DNA reads as TGTGCCAGCAGCACGGGACGCATTCCTACCTCTGGGGCCAACGTCCTGACTTTC.

Points on this clonotype: A much larger clonotype is one base distant, so this may be a read error. The V and J genes are TRBV5-1 and TRBJ2-7; TRBD2 matches at 8 bases. Germline V gene sequence: CDR1 SGHRS, CDR2 YFSETQ. V trimming: 6 bases; J trimming: 4 bases; junction bases outside the gene matches: 9. This CDR3 spans 14 amino acids. The CDR3 nucleotides read TGCGCCAGCAACGACGGGGGGGCACATTACGAGCAGTACTTC. Its translation is CASNDGGAHYEQYF.

A remark on this clonotype: One base away lies a much larger clone, so this may be a sequencing read error. The J gene is TRBJ2-3, the V gene TRBV9; D may match TRBD1 or TRBD2 (5 bases each). The CDR3 loop spans 15 amino acids. Germline CDR1 reads SGDLS; CDR2 reads YYNGEE. CDR3 sequence: CASNPALGVTDTRYF. The CDR3 coding sequence is TGTGCCAGCAACCCGGCATTGGGGGTTACAGATACGCGGTATTTT.